The 13 T cell receptor beta chains in this list originate from one sample, sequenced in a study of blood T cell repertoires in COVID-19. Some clones are missing from TCRdb's copy, which holds only in-frame ones; the method was immunoSEQ multiplex PCR. The table has 55,000 to 85,000 clones, 88% seen once. The sequencing sample was made of peripheral blood. Receptor source: a human donor in a cohort sampled during active COVID-19.

The J gene is TRBJ1-2, the V gene TRBV10-2; TRBD1 might be the D (5 bases). CDR1 and CDR2 from the germline V gene are WSHSY and SAAADI. CDR3 length: 14 amino acids. V shed 3 bases and J shed 6 bases, with 14 bases lying between them. The CDR3 nucleotides are TGCGCCAGCAGTGATTGGCAGGGAGGTAATGGCTACACCTTC. It codes for CASSDWQGGNGYTF.

This clone is a singleton in its sample. The chain recombines TRBV7-2 with TRBJ2-1; possibly TRBD2 for D (5 bases). The CDR3 contains 14 residues. Per germline, CDR1 SGHTA and CDR2 FQGNSA. V was pared by 0 bases and J by 5 bases, with 8 bases between. The CDR3 coding sequence is TGTGCCAGCAGCTTAGCGGGAGCACACAATGAGCAGTTCTTC. Translated: CASSLAGAHNEQFF.

The rearrangement joins TRBV19 to TRBJ1-3; 11 bases line up with TRBD1. V was clipped by 4 bases and J by 4 bases; unmatched bases: 3. Germline lookup yields CDR1 LNHDA and CDR2 SQIVND (reference sequence). The CDR3 runs 15 residues. The CDR3: CASSTDRGLGNTIYF. CDR3 in DNA: TGTGCCAGTAGTACGGACAGGGGGCTCGGAAACACCATATATTTT. The full variable domain, its missing parts supplied by reference TRBV19 and TRBJ1-3, is DGGITQSPKYLFRKEGQNVTLSCEQNLNHDAMYWYRQDPGQGLRLIYYSQIVNDFQKGDIAEGYSVSREKKESFPLTVTSAQKNPTAFYLCASSTDRGLGNTIYFGEGSWLTVV.

This chain connects TRBV6-2 or TRBV6-3 to TRBJ1-2; D is perhaps TRBD1 (6 bases). V lost 6 bases, J lost 4 bases, and 30 bases lay in between. This CDR3 is 19 amino acids long. The germline V gene encodes CDR1 MNHEY and CDR2 SVGEGT. CDR3: CASSFTRGGRLSPAYGYTF. CDR3 in DNA: TGTGCCAGCAGCTTCACTAGGGGGGGCCGCCTTTCACCGGCCTATGGCTACACCTTC.

The chain has TRBV5-1 and TRBJ2-3; no reliable D call. Germline V gives CDR1 SGHRS, CDR2 YFSETQ. The CDR3 is 13 residues long. Trimming shortened V by 0 bases and J by 6 bases, and 8 bases separated the two germline ends. This CDR3 reads CASSLDGSDTQYF. The CDR3 bases are TGCGCCAGCAGCTTGGACGGGTCCGATACGCAGTATTTT.

The chain links TRBV4-3 to TRBJ1-5; D gene ambiguous. V lost 0 bases to trimming and J lost 0 bases, with 3 bases between them. Germline V gene sequence: CDR1 LGHNA, CDR2 YSLEER. This CDR3 contains 14 residues. Here the CDR3 DNA reads TGCGCCAGCAGCCAAGAGGCTAGCAATCAGCCCCAGCATTTT. It encodes CASSQEASNQPQHF.

The chain links TRBV27 to TRBJ1-4; 10 nucleotides align to TRBD1. Trimming took 2 bases from V and 10 from J; bases not matched to a gene: 7. Germline V lookup: CDR1 MNHEY, CDR2 SMNVEV (reference sequence). CDR3 size: 15 residues. In DNA form, the CDR3 reads TGTGCCAGCAGTTTAGTGGGACAGGGGACCCGAAAACTGTTTTTT. Residues: CASSLVGQGTRKLFF. The whole variable domain, remainder taken from reference TRBV27 and TRBJ1-4, is EAQVTQNPRYLITVTGKKLTVTCSQNMNHEYMSWYRQDPGLGLRQIYYSMNVEVTDKGDVPEGYKVSRKEKRNFPLILESPSPNQTSLYFCASSLVGQGTRKLFFGSGTQLSVL.

The chain recombines TRBV15 with TRBJ1-6, with D hard to call. The CDR3 has 12 residues. CDR1 LNHNV and CDR2 YYDKDF come from the germline V gene (reference sequence). V was clipped by 0 bases and J by 10 bases, with 4 bases between them. The CDR3 DNA reads as TGTGCCACCAGCAGAGACGAGTCACCCCTCCACTTT. Translation: CATSRDESPLHF.

The gene calls are TRBV19 and TRBJ1-1; 7 bases line up with TRBD1. The CDR3 is 15 amino acids. V was clipped by 4 bases and J by 5 bases; unmatched bases: 10. Germline-derived CDR1 and CDR2 are LNHDA and SQIVND (reference sequence). CDR3 loop: CASSTPSGGHTEAFF. Here the CDR3 DNA reads TGTGCCAGTAGTACCCCCTCAGGGGGGCATACTGAAGCTTTCTTT.

V usage is TRBV28 and J usage is TRBJ2-7; TRBD2 is a possible D gene (7 bases). The germline V gene encodes CDR1 MDHEN and CDR2 SYDVKM. The CDR3 has 15 amino acids. The germline V and J ends were trimmed by 5 bases and 4 bases, with 18 bases remaining between them. CDR3 bases: TGTGCCAGCAGTACCAGGGGAGGGGGTAGTTACGAGCAGTACTTC. Translated: CASSTRGGGSYEQYF.

The chain is built from TRBV10-3 and TRBJ2-5; D perhaps matches TRBD1 (5 bases). This CDR3 region has 14 residues. Trimming stripped 7 bases from V and 3 bases from J, with 15 bases between. Germline CDR1 and CDR2: ENHRY and SYGVKD. CDR3 coding DNA: TGTGCCATCAAGGGGTCAGGGCGCGAAGAGACCCAGTACTTC. It codes for CAIKGSGREETQYF.

J is TRBJ1-4 and V is TRBV19; D might be TRBD1 (6 bases). Germline V CDR1 and CDR2: LNHDA, SQIVND (reference sequence). The CDR3 length is 15 residues. V shed 4 bases and J shed 5 bases, with 14 bases lying between them. The CDR3 region has the DNA TGTGCCAGTAGTACGGGGACACTTTCGAATGAAAAACTGTTTTTT. Residues: CASSTGTLSNEKLFF. The complete variable domain, with remaining parts taken from reference TRBV19 and TRBJ1-4, reads DGGITQSPKYLFRKEGQNVTLSCEQNLNHDAMYWYRQDPGQGLRLIYYSQIVNDFQKGDIAEGYSVSREKKESFPLTVTSAQKNPTAFYLCASSTGTLSNEKLFFGSGTQLSVL.

The chain has TRBV6-6 and TRBJ2-3, with 9 bases matching TRBD2. Germline values: CDR1 MNHNY, CDR2 SVGAGI (reference sequence). The J segment lost 2 bases and the V segment lost 3 bases, leaving 6 bases of the junction unmatched. CDR3 length equals 16 residues. The CDR3 DNA follows: TGTGCCAGCAGTTATTCCCAGCGGGAGGTCACAGATACGCAGTATTTT. Its protein is CASSYSQREVTDTQYF.